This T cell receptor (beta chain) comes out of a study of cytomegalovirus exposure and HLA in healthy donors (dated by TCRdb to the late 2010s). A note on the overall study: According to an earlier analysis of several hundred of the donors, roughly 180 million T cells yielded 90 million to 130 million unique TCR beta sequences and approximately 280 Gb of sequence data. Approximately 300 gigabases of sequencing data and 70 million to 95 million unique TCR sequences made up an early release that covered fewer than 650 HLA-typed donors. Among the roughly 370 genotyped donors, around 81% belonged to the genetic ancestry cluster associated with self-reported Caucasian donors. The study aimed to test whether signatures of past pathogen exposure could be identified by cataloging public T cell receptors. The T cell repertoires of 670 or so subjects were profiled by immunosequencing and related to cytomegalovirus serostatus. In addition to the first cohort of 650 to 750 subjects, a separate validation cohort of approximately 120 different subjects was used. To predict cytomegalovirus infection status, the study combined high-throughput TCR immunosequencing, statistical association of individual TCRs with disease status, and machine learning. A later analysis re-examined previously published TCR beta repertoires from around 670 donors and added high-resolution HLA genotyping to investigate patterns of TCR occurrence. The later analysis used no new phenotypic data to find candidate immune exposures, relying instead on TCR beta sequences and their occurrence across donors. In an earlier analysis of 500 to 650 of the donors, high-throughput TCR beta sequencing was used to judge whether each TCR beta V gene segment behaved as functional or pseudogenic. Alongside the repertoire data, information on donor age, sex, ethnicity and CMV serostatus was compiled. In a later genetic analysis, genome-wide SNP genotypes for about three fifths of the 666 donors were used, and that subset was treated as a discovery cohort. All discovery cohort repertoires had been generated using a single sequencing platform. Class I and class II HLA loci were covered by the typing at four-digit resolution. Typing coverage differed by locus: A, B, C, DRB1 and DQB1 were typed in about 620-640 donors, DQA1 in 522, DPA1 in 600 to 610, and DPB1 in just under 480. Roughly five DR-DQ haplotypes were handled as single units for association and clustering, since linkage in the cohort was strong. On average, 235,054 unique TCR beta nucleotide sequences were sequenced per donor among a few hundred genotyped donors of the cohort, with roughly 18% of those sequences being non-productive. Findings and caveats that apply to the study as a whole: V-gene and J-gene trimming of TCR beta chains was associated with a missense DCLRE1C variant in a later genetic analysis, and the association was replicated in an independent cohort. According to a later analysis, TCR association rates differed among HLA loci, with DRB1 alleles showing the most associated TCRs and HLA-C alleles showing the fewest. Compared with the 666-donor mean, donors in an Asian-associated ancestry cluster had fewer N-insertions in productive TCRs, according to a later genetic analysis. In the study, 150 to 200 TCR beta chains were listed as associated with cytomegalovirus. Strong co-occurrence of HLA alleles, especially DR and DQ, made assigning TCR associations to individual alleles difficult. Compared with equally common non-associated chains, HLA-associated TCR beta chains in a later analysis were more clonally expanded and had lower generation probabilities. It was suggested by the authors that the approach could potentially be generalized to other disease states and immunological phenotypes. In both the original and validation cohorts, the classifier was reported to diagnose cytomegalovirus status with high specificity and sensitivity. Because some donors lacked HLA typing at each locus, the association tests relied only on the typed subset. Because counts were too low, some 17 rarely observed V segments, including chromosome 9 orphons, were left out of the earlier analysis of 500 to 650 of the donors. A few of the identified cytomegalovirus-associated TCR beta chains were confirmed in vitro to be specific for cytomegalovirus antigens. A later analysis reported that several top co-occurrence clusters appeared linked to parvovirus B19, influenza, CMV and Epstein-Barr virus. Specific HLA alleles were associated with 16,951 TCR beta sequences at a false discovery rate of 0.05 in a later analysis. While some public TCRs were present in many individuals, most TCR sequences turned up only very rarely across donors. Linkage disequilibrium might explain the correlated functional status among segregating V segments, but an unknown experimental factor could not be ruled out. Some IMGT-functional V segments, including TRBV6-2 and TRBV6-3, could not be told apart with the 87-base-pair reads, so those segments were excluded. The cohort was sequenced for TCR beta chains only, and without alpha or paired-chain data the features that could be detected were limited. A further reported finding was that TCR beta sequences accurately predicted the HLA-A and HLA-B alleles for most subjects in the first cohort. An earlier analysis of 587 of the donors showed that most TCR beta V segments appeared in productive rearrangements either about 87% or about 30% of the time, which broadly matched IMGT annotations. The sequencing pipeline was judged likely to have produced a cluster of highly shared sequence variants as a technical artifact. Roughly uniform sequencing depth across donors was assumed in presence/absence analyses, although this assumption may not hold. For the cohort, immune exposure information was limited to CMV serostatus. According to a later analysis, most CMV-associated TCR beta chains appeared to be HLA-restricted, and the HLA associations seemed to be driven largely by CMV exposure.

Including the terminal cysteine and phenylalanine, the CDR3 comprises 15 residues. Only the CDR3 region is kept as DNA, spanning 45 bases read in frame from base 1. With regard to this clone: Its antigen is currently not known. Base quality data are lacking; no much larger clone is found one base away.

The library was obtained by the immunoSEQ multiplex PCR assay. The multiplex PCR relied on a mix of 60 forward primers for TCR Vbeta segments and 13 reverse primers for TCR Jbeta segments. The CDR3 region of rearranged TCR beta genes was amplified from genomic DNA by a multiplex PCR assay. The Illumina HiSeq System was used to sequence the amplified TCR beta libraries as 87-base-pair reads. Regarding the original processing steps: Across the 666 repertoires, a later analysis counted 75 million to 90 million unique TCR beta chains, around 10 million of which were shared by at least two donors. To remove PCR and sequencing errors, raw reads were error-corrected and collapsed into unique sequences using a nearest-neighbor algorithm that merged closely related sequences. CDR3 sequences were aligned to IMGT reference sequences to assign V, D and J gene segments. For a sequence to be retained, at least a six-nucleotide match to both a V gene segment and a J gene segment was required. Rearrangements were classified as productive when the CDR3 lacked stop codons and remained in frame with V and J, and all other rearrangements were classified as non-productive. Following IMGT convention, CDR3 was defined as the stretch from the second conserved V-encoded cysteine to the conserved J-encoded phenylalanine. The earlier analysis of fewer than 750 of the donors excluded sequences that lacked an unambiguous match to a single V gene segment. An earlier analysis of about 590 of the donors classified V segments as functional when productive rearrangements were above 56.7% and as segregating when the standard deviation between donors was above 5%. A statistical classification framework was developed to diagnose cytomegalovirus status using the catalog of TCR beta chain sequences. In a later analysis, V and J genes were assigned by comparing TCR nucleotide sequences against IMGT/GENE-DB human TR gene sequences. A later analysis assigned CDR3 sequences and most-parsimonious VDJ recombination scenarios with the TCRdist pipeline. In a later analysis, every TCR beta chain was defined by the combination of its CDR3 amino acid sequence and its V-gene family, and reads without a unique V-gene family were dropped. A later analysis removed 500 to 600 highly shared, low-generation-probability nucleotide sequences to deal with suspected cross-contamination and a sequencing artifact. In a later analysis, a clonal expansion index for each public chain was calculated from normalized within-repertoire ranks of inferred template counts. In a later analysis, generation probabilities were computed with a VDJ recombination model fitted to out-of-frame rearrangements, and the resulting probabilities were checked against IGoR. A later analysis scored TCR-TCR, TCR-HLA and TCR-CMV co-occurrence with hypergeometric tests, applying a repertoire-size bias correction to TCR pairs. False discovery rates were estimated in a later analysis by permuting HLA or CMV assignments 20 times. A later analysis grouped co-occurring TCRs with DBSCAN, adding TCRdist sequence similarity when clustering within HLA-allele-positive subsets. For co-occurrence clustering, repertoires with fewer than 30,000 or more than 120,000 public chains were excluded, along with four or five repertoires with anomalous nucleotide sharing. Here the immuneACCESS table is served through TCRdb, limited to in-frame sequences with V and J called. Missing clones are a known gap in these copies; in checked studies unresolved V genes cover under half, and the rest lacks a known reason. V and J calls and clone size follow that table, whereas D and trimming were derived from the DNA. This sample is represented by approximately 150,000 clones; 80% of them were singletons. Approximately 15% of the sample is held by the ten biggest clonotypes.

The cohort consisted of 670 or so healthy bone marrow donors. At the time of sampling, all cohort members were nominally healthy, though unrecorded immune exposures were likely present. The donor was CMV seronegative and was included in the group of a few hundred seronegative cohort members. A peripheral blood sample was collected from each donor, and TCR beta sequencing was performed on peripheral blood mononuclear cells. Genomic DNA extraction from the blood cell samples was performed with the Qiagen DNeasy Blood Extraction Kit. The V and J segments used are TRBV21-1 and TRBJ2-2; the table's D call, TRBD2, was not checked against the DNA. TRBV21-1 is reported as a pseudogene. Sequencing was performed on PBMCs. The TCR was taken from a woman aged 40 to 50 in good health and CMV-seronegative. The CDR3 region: CASSKEGTSAGELFF. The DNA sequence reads TGTGCCAGCAGCAAAGAAGGGACTAGCGCCGGGGAGCTGTTTTTT.